These T cell receptor beta chains were read from a single sample in a study of blood T cells in healthy people across ages. TCRdb analysed the 5' RACE reads with MiXCR anew, one entry per CDR3 protein. The data contain some 1.5 million distinct CDR3 sequences, approximately 39% of them singletons. The sequenced sample consisted of blood. Receptor source: a woman aged 18 to 35 in good health. CDR3s include the opening cysteine and the closing phenylalanine or tryptophan. D genes are given only for firm matches. Rows may omit the clone size; those that give it use once, few, many or a size class.

clone_size: NA
cdr3_length: 14
d_call: TRBD1
v_call: TRBV20-1
j_call: TRBJ1-2
cdr3_nt: TGCAGTGCTACCCAGGGGGGACAGGGCTATGGCTACACCTTC
cdr3_aa: CSATQGGQGYGYTF

clone_size: NA
cdr3_length: 15
d_call: TRBD1
v_call: TRBV6-2/TRBV6-3
j_call: TRBJ2-7
cdr3_nt: TGTGCCAGCAGTCCGCGACAGGGTGCCCTCTACGAGCAGTACTTC
cdr3_aa: CASSPRQGALYEQYF

clone_size: NA
cdr3_length: 13
d_call: NA
v_call: TRBV29-1
j_call: TRBJ2-5
cdr3_nt: TGCAGCGTTGGTCTAGGCAGCGGAGAGACCCAGTACTTC
cdr3_aa: CSVGLGSGETQYF

clone_size: NA
cdr3_length: 14
d_call: NA
v_call: TRBV12-3/TRBV12-4
j_call: TRBJ1-5
cdr3_nt: TGTGCCAGCACCAAGGAGGGGGGTCGATCGGCCCAGCATTTT
cdr3_aa: CASTKEGGRSAQHF

clone_size: NA
cdr3_length: 16
d_call: TRBD2
v_call: TRBV4-2
j_call: TRBJ2-5
cdr3_nt: TGTGCCAGCAGCCAAGAAACTAGCGGGATCCAAGAGACCCAGTACTTC
cdr3_aa: CASSQETSGIQETQYF

clone_size: NA
cdr3_length: 14
d_call: NA
v_call: TRBV6-2/TRBV6-3
j_call: TRBJ1-2
cdr3_nt: TGTGCCAGCTCCCGCAGGGACTGGAACTATGGCTACACCTTC
cdr3_aa: CASSRRDWNYGYTF

clone_size: few
cdr3_length: 15
d_call: TRBD1
v_call: TRBV7-2
j_call: TRBJ2-7
cdr3_nt: TGTGCCAGCAGCTTGGTTGGGACAGGGGTCGTCGAGCAGTACTTC
cdr3_aa: CASSLVGTGVVEQYF

clone_size: NA
cdr3_length: 12
d_call: NA
v_call: TRBV20-1
j_call: TRBJ1-1
cdr3_nt: TGCAGTGCTAGCATGGGGACAACTGAAGCTTTCTTT
cdr3_aa: CSASMGTTEAFF

clone_size: NA
cdr3_length: 13
d_call: NA
v_call: TRBV12-3/TRBV12-4
j_call: TRBJ1-4
cdr3_nt: TGTGCGATCAAGCCTGCAACTAATGAAAAACTGTTTTTT
cdr3_aa: CAIKPATNEKLFF

clone_size: NA
cdr3_length: 15
d_call: TRBD2
v_call: TRBV7-2
j_call: TRBJ2-7
cdr3_nt: TGTGCCAGCACTTTGGTCCTAGCGGGTTTCTACGAGCAGTACTTC
cdr3_aa: CASTLVLAGFYEQYF

clone_size: few
cdr3_length: 16
d_call: NA
v_call: TRBV9
j_call: TRBJ2-3
cdr3_nt: TGTGCCAGCAGCGTGACACTATCCTCTAGCACAGATACGCAGTATTTT
cdr3_aa: CASSVTLSSSTDTQYF

clone_size: NA
cdr3_length: 16
d_call: NA
v_call: TRBV4-3
j_call: TRBJ1-2
cdr3_nt: TGCGCCAGCAGCCCAAGGGCTGGGGCCTGGATCTATGGCTACACCTTC
cdr3_aa: CASSPRAGAWIYGYTF